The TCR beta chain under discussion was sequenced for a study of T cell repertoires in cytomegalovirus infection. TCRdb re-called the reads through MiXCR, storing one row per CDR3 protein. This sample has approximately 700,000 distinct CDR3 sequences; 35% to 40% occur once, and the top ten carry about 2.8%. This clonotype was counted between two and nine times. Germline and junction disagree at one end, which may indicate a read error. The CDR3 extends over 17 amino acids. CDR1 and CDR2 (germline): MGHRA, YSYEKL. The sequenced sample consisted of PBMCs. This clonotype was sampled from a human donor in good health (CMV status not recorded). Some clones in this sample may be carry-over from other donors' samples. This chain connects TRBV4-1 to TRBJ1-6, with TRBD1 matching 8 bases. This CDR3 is CASSQQLGQGGSSTLHF. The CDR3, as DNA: TGCGCCAGCAGCCAACAACTCGGACAGGGAGGATCTTCAACCCTCCACTTT.